This entry is about one TCR beta chain. Original methodology: Quantification of nucleated cells was approximated via reference gene primer amplification. Method: immunoSEQ multiplex PCR; TCRdb's copy keeps in-frame clones and lacks some. V, J and clone size were drawn from that table, and D and trimming were deduced from the DNA. In the table there are 40,000 to 55,000 clones, roughly nine tenths of which are singletons. The source of the sample is a study of blood T cell repertoires in COVID-19. As for the study in general: Sites across the United States, Italy and Spain contributed samples from acute and convalescent COVID-19. The analysed material was cDNA or gDNA that came from T cells, B-cell-depleted T cells, or PBMCs.

There are 14 residues in the CDR3. J gave up 6 bases and V 4 bases, and 1 base lay outside the gene matches. Germline V gene lookup returns CDR1 SGHTA and CDR2 FQGTGA. This sequence was found in a human donor in a cohort sampled during active COVID-19. The specimen sequenced was peripheral blood. The chain links TRBV7-3 to TRBJ2-2; TRBD2 matches at 11 bases. This chain's CDR3 is CASSSGLAAGELFF. CDR3 in DNA: TGTGCCAGCAGCTCGGGACTAGCGGCCGGGGAGCTGTTTTTT.